Listed below are T cell receptor beta chains from one sample, sequenced in a study of blood T cell repertoires in COVID-19. Profiled with immunoSEQ multiplex PCR; TCRdb holds only in-frame clones, not every one. The data hold a few hundred thousand clones, with approximately 89% observed a single time. The sequencing sample was made of peripheral blood. The receptor source for this set is a woman aged 50 to 60 with acute or convalescent COVID-19. Both conserved end residues are part of each CDR3. D genes are given only for firm matches. For some rows the clone size is stated as once, few or many, or as a class when expanded; others skip it.

j_gene	v_gene	d_gene	abundance	CDR3aa	CDR3nt
TRBJ2-2	TRBV5-8	-	-	CASSLIEGTRGHPNTGELFF	TGTGCCAGCAGCTTAATCGAGGGCACCCGGGGACATCCGAACACCGGGGAGCTGTTTTTT
TRBJ2-7	TRBV19	-	-	CASRTRDSYHEQYF	TGTGCCAGTAGGACCCGGGACTCCTACCACGAGCAGTACTTC
TRBJ2-3	TRBV11-1	-	few	CASSLTAPPTDTQYF	TGTGCCAGCAGCCTTACAGCCCCCCCCACAGATACGCAGTATTTT
TRBJ2-2	TRBV10-3	-	-	CAISEWGGTPNTGELFF	TGTGCCATCAGTGAGTGGGGCGGGACCCCGAACACCGGGGAGCTGTTTTTT
TRBJ2-7	TRBV5-1	TRBD2	-	CASSPSPSGFSYEQYF	TGCGCCAGCAGCCCCTCCCCTAGCGGATTTTCCTACGAGCAGTACTTC
TRBJ2-7	TRBV2	TRBD2	-	CASSVTSGRELSSYEQYF	TGTGCCAGCAGTGTCACTAGCGGGAGGGAATTAAGCTCCTACGAGCAGTACTTC
TRBJ2-5	TRBV29-1	-	-	CSVERVAEQETQYF	TGCAGCGTTGAGAGGGTAGCGGAACAAGAGACCCAGTACTTC
TRBJ1-2	TRBV28	-	-	CASSLGQASYGYTF	TGTGCCAGCAGTTTGGGGCAGGCCTCCTATGGCTACACCTTC
TRBJ2-1	TRBV10-3	TRBD2	-	CAISESGGLDEQFF	TGTGCCATCAGTGAGTCGGGAGGGCTTGATGAGCAGTTCTTC
TRBJ1-3	TRBV24-1	-	-	CATSDLSGGLRRNGNTIYF	TGTGCCACCAGTGATTTGTCTGGTGGACTCCGGAGGAATGGAAACACCATATATTTT
TRBJ2-3	TRBV6-2/TRBV6-3	-	-	CASSPNPSRGQYKPDTQYF	TGTGCCAGCAGTCCAAATCCAAGCCGAGGACAATACAAGCCGGATACGCAGTATTTT
TRBJ2-7	TRBV7-6	TRBD2	-	CASGLAGAYEQYF	TGTGCCAGCGGACTAGCGGGAGCCTACGAGCAGTACTTC
TRBJ1-4	TRBV21-1	-	once	CARVRQFNEKLFF	TGTGCCAGGGTTCGACAGTTTAATGAAAAACTGTTTTTT
TRBJ1-3	TRBV6-1	-	many	CASSEGGLTGNTIYF	TGTGCCAGCAGTGAAGGGGGACTGACTGGAAACACCATATATTTT
TRBJ1-6	TRBV7-3	-	-	CASSINRESPLHF	TGTGCCAGCAGCATAAACAGGGAATCACCCCTCCACTTT
TRBJ2-2	TRBV28	-	-	CASSLRAVAGELFF	TGTGCCAGCAGTTTGAGAGCGGTCGCCGGGGAGCTGTTTTTT
TRBJ2-7	TRBV5-1	TRBD1	-	CASSLVGQGAQYF	TGCGCCAGCAGCTTGGTGGGACAGGGGGCGCAGTACTTC